What follows describes a single T cell receptor beta chain. The antigen is undetermined. This record belongs to a study of radiation and T cells in renal cell carcinoma. For the study at large: Nephrectomy followed 15 Gy stereotactic body radiation by 4 weeks.

Whole-study findings and limits: In blood, top tumor clones expanded by 2 weeks, shrinking by 4.

Time point denoted: baseline pretreatment blood. Treatment given: 15 Gy SBRT to primary tumor, nephrectomy 4 weeks later. Radiation-treated patients gave blood at baseline, week 2 and week 4. The patient's renal cell carcinoma had clear cell pathology. The data were produced by immunoSEQ multiplex PCR, yet TCRdb's version contains in-frame clones alone and is incomplete. The sample comprises some 110,000 clones, around 84% of which are singletons, and approximately 3% rests with the top ten. Here the sequenced sample was blood, taken from a patient whose treatment included radiotherapy and nephrectomy. This TCR was recovered from an older woman with renal cell carcinoma.

The CDR3 nucleotides are TGTGCCAGCAGCTTGGGTACAGGGTTCTATAGCAATCAGCCCCAGCATTTT. Translation: CASSLGTGFYSNQPQHF. The chain joins TRBV7-6 to TRBJ1-5; possibly TRBD1 for D (6 bases). Germline V gene sequence: CDR1 SGHVS, CDR2 FNYEAQ. The CDR3 runs 17 residues. V lost 3 bases and J lost 0, with 15 bases in between.